The 9 T cell receptor beta chains presented below share a single source sample, sequenced in a study of T cells in Graves' hyperthyroidism and ophthalmopathy. TCR beta CDR3 sequences were amplified from RNA transcripts. Initially, a first-round RT-PCR of the TCR CDR3 employed the HTBI primer set. Each CDR3 protein is one row after TCRdb ran MiXCR on the multiplex PCR reads. Of 350,000 to 500,000 distinct CDR3 sequences listed, roughly an eighth were seen once; the top ten hold roughly 4.8%. Sequencing was performed on blood. The receptor set was obtained from a woman in her late teens or twenties with Graves' hyperthyroidism.

The table lists this clonotype with many counts. The rearrangement links TRBV6-1 to TRBJ1-5; D remains unclear. The CDR3 has 15 residues. CDR1 and CDR2 from the germline V gene are MNHNS and SASEGT. Trimming left V 10 bases short and J 2 bases short, with 18 bases between. The CDR3 loop reads CATFRDKRGNQPQHF. DNA for the CDR3: TGTGCCACCTTCCGCGACAAGAGGGGCAATCAGCCCCAGCATTTT.

This clonotype was seen ten or more times. The chain combines TRBV6-1 with TRBJ2-3; 7 nucleotides match TRBD2. The CDR3 is 15 residues long. The J segment lost 0 bases and the V segment lost 5 bases, leaving 5 bases of the junction unmatched. Germline CDR1 is MNHNS and CDR2 is SASEGT. The CDR3 sequence is CASSQTSRSTDTQYF. CDR3 coding DNA: TGTGCCAGCAGTCAGACTAGCCGTAGCACAGATACGCAGTATTTT.

The chain uses TRBV7-8 and TRBJ1-4, with 9 bases lining up with TRBD1. CDR1 SGHVS and CDR2 FQNEAQ come from the germline V gene. The CDR3 consists of 16 residues. V lost 5 bases to trimming and J lost 8 bases; unmatched junction nucleotides: 12. The CDR3 bases are TGTGCCAGCAGCCCGCATGGACAGGGGACTGGCGAAAAACTGTTTTTT. Its protein is CASSPHGQGTGEKLFF.

J is TRBJ2-7 and V is TRBV29-1; perhaps TRBD1 as D (6 bases). Looked up from germline, CDR1 is SQVTM and CDR2 is ANQGSEA. CDR3 length: 13 amino acids. Trimming shortened V by 1 base and J by 0 bases, and 7 bases separated the two germline ends. The CDR3 nucleotides read TGCAGCGTTGAAGGAGGGGGCTCCTACGAGCAGTACTTC. Encoded protein: CSVEGGGSYEQYF.

This clonotype was detected many times. The chain links TRBV28 to TRBJ2-7; D not certain. Trimming shortened V by 0 bases and J by 7 bases, and 13 bases separated the two germline ends. Germline-derived CDR1 and CDR2 are MDHEN and SYDVKM. The CDR3 totals 14 residues. The CDR3 DNA sequence: TGTGCCAGCAGTTTATGGCAGGCCGTGGAAGAGCAGTACTTC. Its translation: CASSLWQAVEEQYF.

This clonotype was recorded many times. The rearrangement links TRBV30 to TRBJ2-1, with 7 bases fitting TRBD1. Germline lookup yields CDR1 GTSNPN and CDR2 SVGIG (reference sequence). This CDR3 is 15 amino acids long. Trimming removed 3 bases from V and 1 base from J; junction bases left unmatched: 6. In DNA, the CDR3 is TGTGCCTGGAGGAGTGAGACAGGGTCCTACAATGAGCAGTTCTTC. The encoded protein is CAWRSETGSYNEQFF.

The V and J genes are TRBV7-9 and TRBJ2-1; 10 positions agree with TRBD2. From germline, CDR1 is SEHNR and CDR2 FQNEAQ (reference sequence). V shed 1 base, J shed 13 bases, and the junction held 13 bases outside the gene matches. The length of the CDR3 is 16 residues. The CDR3 nucleotides are TGTGCCAGCAGCTTAGACACTAGCGGGAAGTCAAGAGATCAGTTCTTC. Its translation: CASSLDTSGKSRDQFF.

In nucleotides, the CDR3 is TGTGCCAGCAGCTGGGACAGGCCACACCACTATGGCTACACCTTC. Protein product: CASSWDRPHHYGYTF. The chain carries TRBV7-2 and TRBJ1-2; 8 bases match TRBD1. The CDR3 is 15 residues long. The V and J ends lost 4 bases and 3 bases, in that order; junction bases with no gene match: 7. Germline V lookup: CDR1 SGHTA, CDR2 FQGNSA.

This chain joins TRBV28 and TRBJ1-3, with TRBD1 identical over 8 bases. V lost 2 bases, J lost 3 bases, and 6 bases stayed unmatched. CDR1 and CDR2 (germline): MDHEN, SYDVKM. The CDR3 sequence is 16 residues long. The CDR3 is CASSLPRGRSGNTIYF. The CDR3 DNA sequence: TGTGCCAGCAGTTTACCCAGGGGGCGAAGTGGAAACACCATATATTTT.